This is a list of T cell receptor beta chains from one sample in a study of CD8 T cells in Susac syndrome. TCRdb re-called the immunoSEQ multiplex PCR reads through MiXCR, storing one row per CDR3 protein. The sample holds about 300,000 distinct CDR3 sequences, roughly 85% seen once. Specimen: CD8+ T cells from PBMCs. All receptors derive from a human donor with multiple sclerosis. CDR3s include the opening cysteine and the closing phenylalanine or tryptophan. The D gene is left open where the match is weak. A clone size is listed for some rows: how often the clone was seen (once, few, many), or a class if it is expanded.

v_call: TRBV6-1; d_call: .; clone_size: .; j_call: TRBJ2-7; cdr3_aa: CASSPGGWQYF; cdr3_nt: TGTGCCAGCAGCCCCGGGGGCTGGCAGTACTTC
v_call: TRBV28; d_call: TRBD1; clone_size: few; j_call: TRBJ2-7; cdr3_aa: CASSSRTGSSDEQYF; cdr3_nt: TGTGCCAGCAGTTCCCGGACAGGGTCTTCGGATGAGCAGTACTTC
v_call: TRBV27; d_call: .; clone_size: once; j_call: TRBJ1-1; cdr3_aa: CASSLVSVRGGTEAFF; cdr3_nt: TGTGCCAGCAGTTTGGTATCCGTCAGGGGCGGCACTGAAGCTTTCTTT
v_call: TRBV6-5; d_call: TRBD2; clone_size: .; j_call: TRBJ2-3; cdr3_aa: CASSYALAGITDTQYF; cdr3_nt: TGTGCCAGCAGTTACGCGCTAGCGGGGATCACAGATACGCAGTATTTT
v_call: TRBV29-1; d_call: .; clone_size: .; j_call: TRBJ2-6; cdr3_aa: CSISTGRLSSGANVLTF; cdr3_nt: TGCAGCATATCGACGGGGCGCTTAAGCTCTGGGGCCAACGTCCTGACTTTC
v_call: TRBV28; d_call: .; clone_size: .; j_call: TRBJ2-7; cdr3_aa: CASRSSGNSYEQYF; cdr3_nt: TGTGCCAGCAGGTCTTCGGGGAACTCCTACGAGCAGTACTTC
v_call: TRBV11-1; d_call: .; clone_size: few; j_call: TRBJ1-1; cdr3_aa: CASSIRGYTEAFF; cdr3_nt: TGTGCCAGCAGCATCAGGGGATACACTGAAGCTTTCTTT
v_call: TRBV4-1; d_call: TRBD2; clone_size: .; j_call: TRBJ2-1; cdr3_aa: CASSPDRLAEIYNEQFF; cdr3_nt: TGCGCCAGCAGCCCGGACCGCCTAGCGGAGATTTACAATGAGCAGTTCTTC
v_call: TRBV4-1; d_call: TRBD2; clone_size: .; j_call: TRBJ2-7; cdr3_aa: CASSQKTGLAVEQYF; cdr3_nt: TGCGCCAGCAGCCAAAAAACCGGACTAGCGGTCGAGCAGTACTTC
v_call: TRBV4-3; d_call: .; clone_size: .; j_call: TRBJ1-5; cdr3_aa: CASSPSTSRISNQPQHF; cdr3_nt: TGCGCCAGCAGCCCCTCAACATCCCGGATAAGCAATCAGCCCCAGCATTTT
v_call: TRBV4-3; d_call: .; clone_size: .; j_call: TRBJ2-7; cdr3_aa: CASSPQSAGAVNEQYF; cdr3_nt: TGCGCCAGCAGCCCCCAGTCGGCGGGGGCCGTGAACGAGCAGTACTTC
v_call: TRBV29-1; d_call: .; clone_size: .; j_call: TRBJ1-3; cdr3_aa: CSVEVWRAELSSGNTIYF; cdr3_nt: TGCAGCGTTGAGGTCTGGAGGGCCGAACTTTCGTCAGGAAACACCATATATTTT
v_call: TRBV28; d_call: .; clone_size: few; j_call: TRBJ1-5; cdr3_aa: CASSLTGNSNQPQHF; cdr3_nt: TGTGCCAGCAGTTTAACAGGGAATAGCAATCAGCCCCAGCATTTT
v_call: TRBV4-3; d_call: TRBD2; clone_size: .; j_call: TRBJ2-5; cdr3_aa: CASSQDPTSGRAETQYF; cdr3_nt: TGCGCCAGCAGCCAAGATCCCACTAGCGGGAGGGCCGAGACCCAGTACTTC
v_call: TRBV5-4; d_call: .; clone_size: .; j_call: TRBJ2-7; cdr3_aa: CASSLGANPYEQYF; cdr3_nt: TGTGCCAGCAGCTTGGGGGCAAACCCCTACGAGCAGTACTTC
v_call: TRBV4-3; d_call: .; clone_size: .; j_call: TRBJ2-2; cdr3_aa: CASSYRLEGGPGELFF; cdr3_nt: TGCGCCAGCAGCTACCGACTAGAGGGGGGTCCCGGGGAGCTGTTTTTT
v_call: TRBV5-4; d_call: TRBD2; clone_size: once; j_call: TRBJ2-7; cdr3_aa: CASSLAVAGTHEQYF; cdr3_nt: TGTGCCAGCAGCTTGGCCGTAGCGGGAACCCACGAGCAGTACTTC
v_call: TRBV4-3; d_call: .; clone_size: few; j_call: TRBJ2-2; cdr3_aa: CASSQDRVTGELFF; cdr3_nt: TGCGCCAGCAGCCAAGATAGGGTCACCGGGGAGCTGTTTTTT
v_call: TRBV24-1; d_call: TRBD2; clone_size: .; j_call: TRBJ2-1; cdr3_aa: CATSDGPGEGYSYNEQFF; cdr3_nt: TGTGCCACCAGTGACGGCCCTGGGGAGGGCTACTCCTACAATGAGCAGTTCTTC
v_call: TRBV7-4; d_call: TRBD2; clone_size: .; j_call: TRBJ2-5; cdr3_aa: CASSLGSLAGGGQETQYF; cdr3_nt: TGTGCCAGCAGCTTAGGGTCCCTAGCGGGAGGAGGCCAAGAGACCCAGTACTTC
v_call: TRBV6-2/TRBV6-3; d_call: .; clone_size: few; j_call: TRBJ2-1; cdr3_aa: CASSASFEQFF; cdr3_nt: TGTGCCAGCAGCGCTAGCTTCGAGCAGTTCTTC
v_call: TRBV10-3; d_call: .; clone_size: .; j_call: TRBJ1-2; cdr3_aa: CAISESIDLQVVRGYTF; cdr3_nt: TGTGCCATCAGTGAGTCAATAGATCTTCAAGTCGTCCGTGGCTACACCTTC